One sample yielded the 9 T cell receptor beta chains listed below, sequenced in a study of T cell changes during pregnancy in multiple sclerosis. Measured with immunoSEQ multiplex PCR; TCRdb has only the in-frame clones, and not every one. Among 55,000 to 65,000 clones, 80% to 95% were seen once, and the ten largest hold about 0.85%. This specimen was peripheral blood, taken in the first trimester of pregnancy. The receptor source for this set is a female donor with multiple sclerosis, enrolled in a pregnancy study.

The gene calls are TRBV6-1 and TRBJ2-5; TRBD2 agrees at 13 bases. The CDR3 extends over 15 amino acids. Looked up from germline, CDR1 is MNHNS and CDR2 is SASEGT. Trimming removed 6 bases from V and 4 bases from J; junction bases left unmatched: 5. The DNA for the CDR3 is TGTGCCAGCAGGGTCGGACTAGCGGGGGTAGAGACCCAGTACTTC. This sequence encodes CASRVGLAGVETQYF.

The chain employs TRBV7-3 and TRBJ2-3; TRBD2 is a possible D gene (6 bases). The V gene's germline CDR1 is SGHTA and CDR2 FQGTGA. V gave up 3 bases and J gave up 2 bases, with 12 bases separating them. This CDR3 spans 15 amino acids. The CDR3 bases are TGTGCCAGCAGCTTTGTTCGGGGACTCACAGATACGCAGTATTTT. Translated: CASSFVRGLTDTQYF.

The chain carries TRBV9 and TRBJ1-1; 8 bases are a match to TRBD1. After removal of 3 bases from V and 11 bases from J, the junction contained 6 bases not matched to a gene. The CDR3 spans 12 residues. Germline V gene data show CDR1 as SGDLS and CDR2 as YYNGEE. The CDR3 bases are TGTGCCAGCAGCGGGGAAACAGGGGGGGCTTTCTTT. Translated, it gives CASSGETGGAFF.

The CDR3 loop reads CASSTDRGLRPTNGYTF. DNA of the CDR3: TGTGCCAGCAGCACGGACAGGGGGCTCAGACCCACCAATGGCTACACCTTC. The J gene is TRBJ1-2, the V gene TRBV7-9; TRBD1 matches 11 bases. The germline V gene has CDR1 SEHNR and CDR2 FQNEAQ (reference sequence). With V trimmed by 5 bases and J by 6 bases, 14 bases remained unmatched. The CDR3 is made up of 17 amino acids.

The rearrangement uses TRBV10-3 and TRBJ1-4; tentatively, D is TRBD1 (6 bases). From germline, CDR1 is ENHRY and CDR2 SYGVKD. V dropped 3 bases and J dropped 4 bases, with 18 bases sitting between them. This CDR3 has 17 residues. This CDR3 is CAISESQGLGVNEKLFF. CDR3 bases: TGTGCCATCAGTGAATCACAGGGATTGGGGGTTAATGAAAAACTGTTTTTT.

The chain couples TRBV19 to TRBJ2-1; D unresolved. V gave up 2 bases and J gave up 4 bases, with 24 bases separating them. Germline V lookup: CDR1 LNHDA, CDR2 SQIVND (reference sequence). The CDR3 is 19 amino acids. The CDR3 protein is CASSIWLGDIQAPYNEQFF. The CDR3 nucleotides are TGTGCCAGTAGTATATGGTTGGGCGATATCCAAGCCCCTTACAATGAGCAGTTCTTC.

The chain recombines TRBV7-2 with TRBJ1-6; a weak D match, TRBD1 (6 bases). Germline V CDR1 and CDR2: SGHTA, FQGNSA. Trimming pared 8 bases from V and 10 bases from J, leaving 21 bases between. This CDR3 region has 15 residues. The CDR3 spells CASPPGGQQVSPLHF. CDR3 DNA: TGTGCCAGCCCACCCGGCGGACAGCAAGTCTCACCCCTCCACTTT.

The chain uses TRBV4-3 and TRBJ2-3, with D possibly being TRBD2 (5 bases). This CDR3 contains 16 residues. In germline, CDR1 is LGHNA, CDR2 YSLEER. V lost 0 bases to trimming and J lost 0 bases, with 10 bases between them. CDR3 in amino acids: CASSQEAVPSTDTQYF. The CDR3 DNA sequence: TGCGCCAGCAGCCAAGAAGCGGTACCTAGCACAGATACGCAGTATTTT.

The rearrangement joins TRBV6-4 to TRBJ2-5; 7 bases fit TRBD2. The last part of the DNA fits TRBJ2-7 better; the J call may be wrong. Germline CDR1 reads MRHNA; CDR2 reads SNTAGT. The CDR3 is made up of 14 amino acids. The CDR3 sequence is CASSEGGGSYEQYF. DNA for the CDR3: TGTGCCAGCAGTGAGGGGGGGGGCTCCTACGAGCAGTACTTC.